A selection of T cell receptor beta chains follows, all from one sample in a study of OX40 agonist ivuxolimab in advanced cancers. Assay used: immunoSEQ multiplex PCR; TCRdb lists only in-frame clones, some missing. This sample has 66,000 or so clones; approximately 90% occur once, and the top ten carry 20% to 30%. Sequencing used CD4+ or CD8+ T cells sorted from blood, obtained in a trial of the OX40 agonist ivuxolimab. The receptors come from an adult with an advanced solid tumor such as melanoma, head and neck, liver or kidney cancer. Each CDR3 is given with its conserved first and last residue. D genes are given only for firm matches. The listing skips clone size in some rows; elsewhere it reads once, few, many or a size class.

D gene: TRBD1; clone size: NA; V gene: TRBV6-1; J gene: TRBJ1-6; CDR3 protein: CASRDRTGMSSPLHF; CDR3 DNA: TGTGCCAGCAGGGACAGGACAGGGATGAGTTCACCCCTCCACTTT
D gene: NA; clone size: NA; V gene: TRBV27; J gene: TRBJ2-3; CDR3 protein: CASSSGWTQYF; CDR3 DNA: TGTGCCAGCAGTTCGGGGTGGACGCAGTATTTT
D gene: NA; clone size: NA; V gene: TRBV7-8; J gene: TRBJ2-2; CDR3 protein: CASSWTANTGELFF; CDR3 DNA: TGTGCCAGCAGCTGGACCGCGAACACCGGGGAGCTGTTTTTT
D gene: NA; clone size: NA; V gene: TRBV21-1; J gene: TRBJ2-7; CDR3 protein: CASSPGVGTSSYEQYF; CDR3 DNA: TGTGCCAGCAGCCCAGGGGTAGGGACATCCTCCTACGAGCAGTACTTC
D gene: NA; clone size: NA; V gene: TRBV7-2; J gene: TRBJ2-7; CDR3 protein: CASSQEGEQYF; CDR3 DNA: TGTGCCAGCAGCCAAGAGGGCGAGCAGTACTTC
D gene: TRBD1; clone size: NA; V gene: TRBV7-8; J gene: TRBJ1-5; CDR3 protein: CASSLNAPGTDNQPQHF; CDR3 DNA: TGTGCCAGCAGCCTCAATGCCCCCGGGACAGATAATCAGCCCCAGCATTTT
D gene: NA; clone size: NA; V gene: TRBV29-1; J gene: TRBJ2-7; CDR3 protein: CSVEKTEDYEQYF; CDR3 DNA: TGCAGCGTTGAAAAAACCGAAGACTACGAGCAGTACTTC
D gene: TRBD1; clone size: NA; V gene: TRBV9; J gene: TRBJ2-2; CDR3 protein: CASSVVPLPTGEGNTGELFF; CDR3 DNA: TGTGCCAGCAGCGTAGTCCCTTTACCGACAGGGGAAGGGAACACCGGGGAGCTGTTTTTT
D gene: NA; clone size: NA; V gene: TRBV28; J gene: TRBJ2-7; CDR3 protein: CASSTPSYEQYF; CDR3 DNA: TGTGCCAGCAGCACGCCGTCCTACGAGCAGTACTTC
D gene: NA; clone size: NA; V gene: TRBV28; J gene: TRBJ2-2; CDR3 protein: CASSLLDDQPGVPGELFF; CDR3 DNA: TGTGCCAGCAGTTTATTGGACGATCAACCTGGTGTCCCCGGGGAGCTGTTTTTT
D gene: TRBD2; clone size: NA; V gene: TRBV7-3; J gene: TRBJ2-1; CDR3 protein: CASSPGGGYNEQFF; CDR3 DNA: TGTGCCAGCAGCCCGGGCGGGGGATACAATGAGCAGTTCTTC
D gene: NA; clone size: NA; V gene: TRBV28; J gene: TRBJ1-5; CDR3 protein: CASSLSGENQPQHF; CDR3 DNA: TGTGCCAGCAGTTTGTCAGGTGAAAATCAGCCCCAGCATTTT
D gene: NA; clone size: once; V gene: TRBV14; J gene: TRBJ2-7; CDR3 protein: CASSLWALSYEQYF; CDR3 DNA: TGTGCCAGCAGCCTTTGGGCCCTCTCCTACGAGCAGTACTTC
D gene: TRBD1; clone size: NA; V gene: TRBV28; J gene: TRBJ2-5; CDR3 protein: CASSPGTGWETQYF; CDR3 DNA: TGTGCCAGCAGTCCCGGGACAGGGTGGGAGACCCAGTACTTC
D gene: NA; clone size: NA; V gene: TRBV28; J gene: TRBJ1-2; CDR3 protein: CASSSPPGDWDGYTF; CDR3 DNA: TGTGCCAGCAGTTCCCCCCCAGGGGATTGGGATGGCTACACCTTC
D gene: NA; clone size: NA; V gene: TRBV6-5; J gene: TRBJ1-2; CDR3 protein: CASSASTGNYGYTF; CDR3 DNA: TGTGCCAGCAGTGCCTCGACAGGAAACTATGGCTACACCTTC
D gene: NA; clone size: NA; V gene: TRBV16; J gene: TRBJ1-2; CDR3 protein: CASSQGAKYGYTF; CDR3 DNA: TGTGCCAGCAGCCAGGGGGCGAAATATGGCTACACCTTC
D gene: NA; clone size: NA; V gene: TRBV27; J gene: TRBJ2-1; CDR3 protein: CASGSPYNEQFF; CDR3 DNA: TGTGCCAGCGGGTCACCCTACAATGAGCAGTTCTTC
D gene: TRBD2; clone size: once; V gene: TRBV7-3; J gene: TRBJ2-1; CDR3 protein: CASSFGGRAPGNEQFF; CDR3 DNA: TGTGCCAGCAGCTTTGGCGGGAGGGCCCCGGGCAATGAGCAGTTCTTC
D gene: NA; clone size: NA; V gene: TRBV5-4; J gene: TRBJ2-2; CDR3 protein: CASSLFTGELFF; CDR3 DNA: TGTGCCAGCAGCTTGTTCACCGGGGAGCTGTTTTTT
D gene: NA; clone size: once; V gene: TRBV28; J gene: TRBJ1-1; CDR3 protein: CASSPTWGTEAFF; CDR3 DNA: TGTGCCAGCAGTCCGACCTGGGGCACTGAAGCTTTCTTT
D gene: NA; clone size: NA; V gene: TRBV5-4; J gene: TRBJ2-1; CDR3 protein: CASSPGEGGKQFF; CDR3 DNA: TGTGCCAGCAGCCCGGGGGAGGGGGGAAAGCAGTTCTTC